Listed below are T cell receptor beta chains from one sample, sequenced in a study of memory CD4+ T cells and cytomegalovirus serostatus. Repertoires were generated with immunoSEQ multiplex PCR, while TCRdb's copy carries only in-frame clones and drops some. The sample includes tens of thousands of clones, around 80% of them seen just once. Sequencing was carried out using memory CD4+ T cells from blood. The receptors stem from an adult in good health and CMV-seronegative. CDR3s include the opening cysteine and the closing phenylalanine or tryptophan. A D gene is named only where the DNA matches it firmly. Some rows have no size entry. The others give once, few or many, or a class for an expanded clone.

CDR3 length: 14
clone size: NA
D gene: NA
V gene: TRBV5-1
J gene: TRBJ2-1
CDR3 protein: CASSPDSSYNEQFF
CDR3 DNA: TGCGCCAGCAGCCCTGATAGCTCCTACAATGAGCAGTTCTTC

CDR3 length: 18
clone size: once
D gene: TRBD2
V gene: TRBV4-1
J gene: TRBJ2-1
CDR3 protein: CASSQITLAQSSYNEQFF
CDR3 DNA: TGCGCCAGCAGCCAAATCACACTAGCGCAGAGCTCCTACAATGAGCAGTTCTTC

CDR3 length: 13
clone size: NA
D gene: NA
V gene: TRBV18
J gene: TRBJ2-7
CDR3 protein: CASSPAVSYEQYF
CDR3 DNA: TGTGCCAGCTCACCTGCGGTCTCCTACGAGCAGTACTTC

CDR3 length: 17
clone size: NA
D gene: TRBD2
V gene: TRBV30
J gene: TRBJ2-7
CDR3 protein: CAWSVLTWDYSSYEQYF
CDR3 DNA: TGTGCCTGGAGTGTATTAACCTGGGACTACAGCTCCTACGAGCAGTACTTC

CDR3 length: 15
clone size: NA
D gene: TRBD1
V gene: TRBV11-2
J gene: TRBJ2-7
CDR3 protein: CASGPKAGGPYEQYF
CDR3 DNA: TGTGCCAGCGGCCCTAAGGCAGGGGGTCCCTACGAGCAGTACTTC

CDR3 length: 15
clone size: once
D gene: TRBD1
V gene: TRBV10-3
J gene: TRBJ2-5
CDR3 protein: CAISDTTQGGGQQYF
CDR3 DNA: TGTGCCATCAGTGACACTACCCAAGGGGGCGGACAACAGTACTTC

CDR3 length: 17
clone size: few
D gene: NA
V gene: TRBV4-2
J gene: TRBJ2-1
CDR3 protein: CASSQSMDSSSYNEQFF
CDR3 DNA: TGTGCCAGCAGCCAAAGTATGGACTCGAGCTCCTACAATGAGCAGTTCTTC

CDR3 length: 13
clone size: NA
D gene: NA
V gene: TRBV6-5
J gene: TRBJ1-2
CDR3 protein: CASSSGAGYGYTF
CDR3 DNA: TGTGCCAGCAGTTCCGGGGCAGGGTATGGCTACACCTTC

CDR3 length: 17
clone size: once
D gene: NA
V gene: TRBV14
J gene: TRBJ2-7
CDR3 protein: CASSQDGARRSSYEQYF
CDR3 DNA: TGTGCCAGCAGCCAAGATGGAGCCCGGCGGAGCTCCTACGAGCAGTACTTC

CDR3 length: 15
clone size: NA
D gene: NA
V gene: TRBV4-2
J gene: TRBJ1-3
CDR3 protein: CASSQGHEPGNTIYF
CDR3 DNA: TGTGCCAGCAGCCAAGGGCACGAACCTGGAAACACCATATATTTT

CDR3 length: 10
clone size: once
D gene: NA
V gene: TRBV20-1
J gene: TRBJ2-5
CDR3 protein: CSAARETQYF
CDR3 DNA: TGCAGTGCCGCTAGAGAGACCCAGTACTTC

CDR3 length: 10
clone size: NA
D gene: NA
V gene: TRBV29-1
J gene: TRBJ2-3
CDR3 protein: CSVRTDTQYF
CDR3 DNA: TGCAGCGTTCGCACAGATACGCAGTATTTT

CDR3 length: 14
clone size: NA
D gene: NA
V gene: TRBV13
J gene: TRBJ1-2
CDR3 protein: CASSWIRDNYGYTF
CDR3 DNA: TGTGCCAGCAGTTGGATCAGAGATAACTATGGCTACACCTTC

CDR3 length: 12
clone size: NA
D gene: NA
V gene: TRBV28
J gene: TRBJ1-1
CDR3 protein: CATADNTGKTFF
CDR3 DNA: TGTGCCACCGCTGATAATACAGGTAAAACTTTCTTT

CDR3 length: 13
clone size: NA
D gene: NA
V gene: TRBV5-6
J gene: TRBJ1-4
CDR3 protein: CASSRGRDEKLFF
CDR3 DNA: TGTGCCAGCAGTCGGGGGCGCGATGAAAAACTGTTTTTT

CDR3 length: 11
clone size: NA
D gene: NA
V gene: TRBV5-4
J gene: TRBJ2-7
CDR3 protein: CASSLYYEQYF
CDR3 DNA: TGTGCCAGCAGCCTCTACTACGAGCAGTACTTC

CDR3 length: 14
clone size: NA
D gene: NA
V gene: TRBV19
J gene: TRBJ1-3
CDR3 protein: CASSMAVAGNTIYF
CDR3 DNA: TGTGCCAGTAGTATGGCTGTGGCTGGAAACACCATATATTTT

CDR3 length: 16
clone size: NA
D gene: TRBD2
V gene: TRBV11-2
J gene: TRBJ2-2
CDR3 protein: CASSLRSGSGTGELFF
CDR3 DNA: TGTGCCAGCAGCTTGCGGAGCGGGAGTGGCACCGGGGAGCTGTTTTTT

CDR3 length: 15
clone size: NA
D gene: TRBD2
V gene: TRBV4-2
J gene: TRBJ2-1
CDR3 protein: CASSQEPGLATEQFF
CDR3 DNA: TGTGCCAGCAGCCAGGAACCGGGACTAGCTACTGAGCAGTTCTTC

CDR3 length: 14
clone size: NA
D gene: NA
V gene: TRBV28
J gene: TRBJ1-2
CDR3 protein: CASSLLGEGYGYTF
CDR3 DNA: TGTGCCAGCAGTTTATTGGGGGAGGGCTATGGCTACACCTTC

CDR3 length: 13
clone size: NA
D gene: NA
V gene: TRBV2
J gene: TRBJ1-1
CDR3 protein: CASDRGGNTEAFF
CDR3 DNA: TGTGCCAGCGATCGAGGAGGGAACACTGAAGCTTTCTTT

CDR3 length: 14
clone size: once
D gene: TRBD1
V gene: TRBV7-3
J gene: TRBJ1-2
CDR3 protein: CASSTSGGVYGYTF
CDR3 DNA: TGTGCCAGCAGCACGTCAGGGGGCGTCTATGGCTACACCTTC

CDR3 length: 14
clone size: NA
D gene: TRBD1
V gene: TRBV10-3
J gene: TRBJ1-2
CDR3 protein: CAISPRQGGYGYTF
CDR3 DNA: TGTGCCATCAGCCCCCGACAGGGAGGCTATGGCTACACCTTC

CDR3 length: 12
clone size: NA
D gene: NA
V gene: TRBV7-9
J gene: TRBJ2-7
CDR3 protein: CASSLPGGEQYF
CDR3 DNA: TGTGCCAGCAGCTTGCCCGGGGGCGAGCAGTACTTC

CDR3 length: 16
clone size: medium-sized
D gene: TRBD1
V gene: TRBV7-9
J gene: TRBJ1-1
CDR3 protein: CASSWTGGNSRTEAFF
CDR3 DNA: TGTGCCAGCAGCTGGACAGGGGGCAATTCTCGAACTGAAGCTTTCTTT

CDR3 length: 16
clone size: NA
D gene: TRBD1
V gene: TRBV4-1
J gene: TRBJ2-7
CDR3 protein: CASSRDSGGGHYEQYF
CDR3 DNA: TGCGCCAGCAGTCGAGATTCAGGGGGCGGCCACTACGAGCAGTACTTC

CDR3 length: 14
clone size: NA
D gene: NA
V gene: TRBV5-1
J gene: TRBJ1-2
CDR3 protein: CASTDTPANYGYTF
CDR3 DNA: TGCGCCAGCACAGACACCCCCGCCAACTATGGCTACACCTTC

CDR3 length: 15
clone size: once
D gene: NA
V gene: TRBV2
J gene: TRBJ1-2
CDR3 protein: CASSQGGGQLNGYTF
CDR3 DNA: TGTGCCAGCAGTCAAGGGGGGGGGCAGCTGAATGGCTACACCTTC

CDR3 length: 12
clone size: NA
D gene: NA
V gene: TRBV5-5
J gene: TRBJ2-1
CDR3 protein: CASSLEGNEQFF
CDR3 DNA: TGTGCCAGCAGCTTAGAGGGTAACGAGCAGTTCTTC